The T cell receptor (beta chain) described here comes from a study of T cell repertoires in cytomegalovirus infection. On the study more broadly: Peptides in the study included HLA-C-restricted and HLA-B-restricted CMV epitopes. An indication of both CMV infection and matching HLA type came from public TCR beta signatures.

This clonotype was seen a few times. The target antigen is unknown. General study points: There were HLA-C-restricted CMV-specific TCR beta clonotypes dominating the ex vivo response.

One entry per CDR3 protein, called by TCRdb with MiXCR from the reads. The data hold about 350,000 distinct CDR3 sequences, with 34% observed a single time. The input for sequencing was cultured PBMCs, taken from culture after CMV antigen stimulation. The receptor was isolated from a human donor in good health (CMV status not recorded). Some clones in this sample may be carry-over from other donors' samples.

CDR3 DNA sequence: TGCGCCAGCAGCCAAGAAAGGCTGGGACTCCCCGGATACGAGCAGTACTTC. Its protein is CASSQERLGLPGYEQYF. The chain carries TRBV4-1 and TRBJ2-7; the D gene is possibly TRBD2 (6 bases). Germline CDR1 is MGHRA and CDR2 is YSYEKL. The CDR3 loop spans 17 amino acids. The V end was cut by 0 bases, the J end by 4 bases, with 19 bases between.